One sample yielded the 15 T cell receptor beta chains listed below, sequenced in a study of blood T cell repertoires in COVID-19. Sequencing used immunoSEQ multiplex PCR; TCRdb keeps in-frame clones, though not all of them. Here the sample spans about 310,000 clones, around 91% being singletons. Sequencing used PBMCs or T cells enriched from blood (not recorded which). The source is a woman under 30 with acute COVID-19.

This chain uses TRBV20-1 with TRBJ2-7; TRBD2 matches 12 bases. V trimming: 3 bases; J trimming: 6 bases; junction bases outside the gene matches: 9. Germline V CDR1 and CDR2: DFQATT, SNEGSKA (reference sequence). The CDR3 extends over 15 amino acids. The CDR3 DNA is TGCAGTGCTAGTGGACTAGCGGGATACATATCCGAGCAGTACTTC. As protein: CSASGLAGYISEQYF.

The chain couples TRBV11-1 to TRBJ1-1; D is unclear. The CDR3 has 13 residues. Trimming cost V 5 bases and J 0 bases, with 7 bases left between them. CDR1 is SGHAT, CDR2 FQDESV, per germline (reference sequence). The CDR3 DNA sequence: TGTGCCAGCAGCACCACATTGAACACTGAAGCTTTCTTT. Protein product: CASSTTLNTEAFF.

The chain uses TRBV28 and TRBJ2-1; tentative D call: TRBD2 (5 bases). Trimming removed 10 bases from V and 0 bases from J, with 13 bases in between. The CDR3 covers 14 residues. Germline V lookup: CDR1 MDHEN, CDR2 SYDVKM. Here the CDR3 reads CATRLLRSYNEQFF. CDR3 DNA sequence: TGTGCCACGAGACTACTTCGCTCCTACAATGAGCAGTTCTTC. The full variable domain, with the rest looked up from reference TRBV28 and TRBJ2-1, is DVKVTQSSRYLVKRTGEKVFLECVQDMDHENMFWYRQDPGLGLRLIYFSYDVKMKEKGDIPEGYSVSREKKERFSLILESASTNQTSMYLCATRLLRSYNEQFFGPGTRLTVL.

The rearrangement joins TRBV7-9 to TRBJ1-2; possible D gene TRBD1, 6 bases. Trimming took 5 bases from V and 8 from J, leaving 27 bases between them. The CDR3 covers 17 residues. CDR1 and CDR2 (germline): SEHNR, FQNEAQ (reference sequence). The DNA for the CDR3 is TGTGCCAGCAGCGAGGAATCCCGGACAGCAGGCCTTATCGGCTACACCTTC. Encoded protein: CASSEESRTAGLIGYTF.

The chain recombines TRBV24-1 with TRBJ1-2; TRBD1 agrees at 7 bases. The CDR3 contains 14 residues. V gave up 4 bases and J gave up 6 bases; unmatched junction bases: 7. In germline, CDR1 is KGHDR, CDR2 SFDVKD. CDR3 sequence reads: CATSDLQGIHGYTF. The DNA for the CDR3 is TGTGCCACCAGTGACCTACAGGGGATCCATGGCTACACCTTC.

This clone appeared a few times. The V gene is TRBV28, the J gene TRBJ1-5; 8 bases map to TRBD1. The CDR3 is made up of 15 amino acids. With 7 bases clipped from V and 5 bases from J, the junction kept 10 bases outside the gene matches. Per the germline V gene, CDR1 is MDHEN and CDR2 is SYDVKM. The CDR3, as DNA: TGTGCCAGCACTCCGGGGACAGGCTCCCATCAGCCCCAGCATTTT. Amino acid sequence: CASTPGTGSHQPQHF.

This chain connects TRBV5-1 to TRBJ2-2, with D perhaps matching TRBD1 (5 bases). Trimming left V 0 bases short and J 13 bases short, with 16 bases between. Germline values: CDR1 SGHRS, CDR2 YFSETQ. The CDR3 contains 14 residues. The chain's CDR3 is CASSLEAWQGGLFF. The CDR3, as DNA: TGCGCCAGCAGCTTGGAGGCATGGCAGGGTGGGCTGTTTTTT.

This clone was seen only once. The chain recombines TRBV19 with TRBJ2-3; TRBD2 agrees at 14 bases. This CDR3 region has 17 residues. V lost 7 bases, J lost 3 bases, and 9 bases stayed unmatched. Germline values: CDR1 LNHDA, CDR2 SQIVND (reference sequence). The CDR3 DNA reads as TGTGCCAGTACCACAGCAGGACTAGCGGGAGGAACAGATACGCAGTATTTT. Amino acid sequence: CASTTAGLAGGTDTQYF. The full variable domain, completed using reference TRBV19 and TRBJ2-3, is DGGITQSPKYLFRKEGQNVTLSCEQNLNHDAMYWYRQDPGQGLRLIYYSQIVNDFQKGDIAEGYSVSREKKESFPLTVTSAQKNPTAFYLCASTTAGLAGGTDTQYFGPGTRLTVL.

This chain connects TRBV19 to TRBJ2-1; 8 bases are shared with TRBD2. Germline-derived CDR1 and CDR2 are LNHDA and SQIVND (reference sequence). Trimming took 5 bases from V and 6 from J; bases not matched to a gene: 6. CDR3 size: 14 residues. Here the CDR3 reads CASSPWTSFNEQFF. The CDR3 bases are TGTGCCAGTAGTCCGTGGACTAGCTTCAATGAGCAGTTCTTC. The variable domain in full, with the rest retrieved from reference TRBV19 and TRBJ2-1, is DGGITQSPKYLFRKEGQNVTLSCEQNLNHDAMYWYRQDPGQGLRLIYYSQIVNDFQKGDIAEGYSVSREKKESFPLTVTSAQKNPTAFYLCASSPWTSFNEQFFGPGTRLTVL.

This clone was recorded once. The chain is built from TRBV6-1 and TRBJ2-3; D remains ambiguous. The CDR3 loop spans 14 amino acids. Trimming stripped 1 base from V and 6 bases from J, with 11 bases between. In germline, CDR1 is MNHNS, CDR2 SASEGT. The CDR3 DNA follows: TGTGCCAGCAGTGAAGGGTCAGGCCCCGATACGCAGTATTTT. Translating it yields CASSEGSGPDTQYF.

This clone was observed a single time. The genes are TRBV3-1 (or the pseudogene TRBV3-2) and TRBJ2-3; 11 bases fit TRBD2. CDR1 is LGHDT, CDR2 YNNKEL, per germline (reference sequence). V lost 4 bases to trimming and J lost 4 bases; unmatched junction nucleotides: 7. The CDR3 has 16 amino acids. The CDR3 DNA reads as TGTGCCAGCAGCCGCTTTAGCGGGAGGGAAGCAGATACGCAGTATTTT. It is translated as CASSRFSGREADTQYF.

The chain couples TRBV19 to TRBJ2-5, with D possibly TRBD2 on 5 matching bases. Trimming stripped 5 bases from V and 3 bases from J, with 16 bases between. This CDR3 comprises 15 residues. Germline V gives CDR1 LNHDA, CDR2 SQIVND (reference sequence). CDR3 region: CASSPALSREETQYF. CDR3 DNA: TGTGCCAGTAGTCCGGCGTTATCGAGGGAAGAGACCCAGTACTTC.

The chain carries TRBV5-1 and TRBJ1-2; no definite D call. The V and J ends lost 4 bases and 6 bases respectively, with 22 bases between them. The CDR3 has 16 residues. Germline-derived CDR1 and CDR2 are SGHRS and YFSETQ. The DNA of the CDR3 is TGCGCCAGCAGCCGGTTCGAGCGGAACGGGAGGGATGGCTACACCTTC. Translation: CASSRFERNGRDGYTF.

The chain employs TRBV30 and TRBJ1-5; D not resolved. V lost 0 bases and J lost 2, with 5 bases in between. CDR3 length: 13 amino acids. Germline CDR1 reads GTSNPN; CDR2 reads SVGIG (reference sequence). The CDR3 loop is CAWSVLGNQPQHF. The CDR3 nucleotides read TGTGCCTGGAGTGTACTTGGCAATCAGCCCCAGCATTTT.

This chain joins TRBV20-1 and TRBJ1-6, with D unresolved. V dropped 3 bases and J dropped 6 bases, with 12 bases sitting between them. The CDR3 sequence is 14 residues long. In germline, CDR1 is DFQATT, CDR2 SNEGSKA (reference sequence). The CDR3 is CSASRAEGNSPLHF. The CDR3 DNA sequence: TGCAGTGCTAGTCGGGCCGAGGGTAATTCACCCCTCCACTTT.